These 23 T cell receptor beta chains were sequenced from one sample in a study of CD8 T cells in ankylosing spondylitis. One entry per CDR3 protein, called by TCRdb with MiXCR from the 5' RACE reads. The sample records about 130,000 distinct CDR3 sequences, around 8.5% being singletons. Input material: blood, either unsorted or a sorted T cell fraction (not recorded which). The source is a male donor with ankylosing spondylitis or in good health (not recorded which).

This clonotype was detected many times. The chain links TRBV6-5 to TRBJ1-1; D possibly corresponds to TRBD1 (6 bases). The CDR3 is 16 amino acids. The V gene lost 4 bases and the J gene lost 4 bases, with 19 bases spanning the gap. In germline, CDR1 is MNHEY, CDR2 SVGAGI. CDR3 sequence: CASSSRHRVRGTEAFF. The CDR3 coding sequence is TGTGCCAGCAGTTCCCGGCACAGGGTAAGGGGCACTGAAGCTTTCTTT.

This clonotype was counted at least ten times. The chain's CDR3 is CASSTDRSTYNEQFF. The DNA of the CDR3 is TGTGCCAGCAGTACCGACAGATCTACCTACAATGAGCAGTTCTTC. V gene TRBV6-5 combines with J gene TRBJ2-1, with D tentatively TRBD1 (5 bases). The CDR3 consists of 15 residues. Trimming stripped 5 bases from V and 2 bases from J, with 13 bases between. The germline CDR1 and CDR2 sequences are MNHEY and SVGAGI.

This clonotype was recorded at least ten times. CDR3 DNA sequence: TGTGCCAGCAGCTTGAGGTCAGGGTCCGGCGAAAAACTGTTTTTT. This translates into CASSLRSGSGEKLFF. The chain combines TRBV5-6 with TRBJ1-4, with D perhaps TRBD1 (5 bases). Between the trimmed V and J ends, which lost 1 base and 8 bases, there was a span of 15 bases. The CDR3 loop spans 15 amino acids. Per the germline V gene, CDR1 is SGHDT and CDR2 is YYEEEE.

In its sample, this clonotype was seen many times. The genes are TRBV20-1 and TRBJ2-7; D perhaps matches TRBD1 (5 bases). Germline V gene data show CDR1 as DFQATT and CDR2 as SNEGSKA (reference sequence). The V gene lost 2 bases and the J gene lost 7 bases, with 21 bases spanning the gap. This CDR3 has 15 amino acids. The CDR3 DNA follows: TGCAGTGCTAGAATTAGGCCAGGGTATATTATGGAGCAGTACTTC. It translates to CSARIRPGYIMEQYF.

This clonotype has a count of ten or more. The CDR3 loop reads CASSLDFAYEQYF. The CDR3 bases are TGTGCCAGCAGCTTAGACTTCGCCTACGAGCAGTACTTC. This sequence joins TRBV7-2 and TRBJ2-7; D unclear. Per the germline V gene, CDR1 is SGHTA and CDR2 is FQGNSA. This CDR3 region has 13 residues. V dropped 1 base and J dropped 2 bases, with 6 bases sitting between them.

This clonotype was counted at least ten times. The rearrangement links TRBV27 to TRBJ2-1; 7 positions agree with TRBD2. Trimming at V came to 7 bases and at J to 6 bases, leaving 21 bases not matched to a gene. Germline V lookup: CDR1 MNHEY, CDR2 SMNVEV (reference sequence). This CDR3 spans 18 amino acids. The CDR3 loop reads CASNRRRGVREVSNEQFF. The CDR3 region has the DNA TGTGCCAGCAATCGAAGGCGGGGCGTCCGGGAGGTTAGCAATGAGCAGTTCTTC.

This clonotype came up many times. The CDR3 loop is CASSLPGPYEQYF. DNA for the CDR3: TGCGCCAGCAGCTTGCCAGGTCCCTACGAGCAGTACTTC. The rearrangement links TRBV5-1 to TRBJ2-7; D remains unclear. Germline loops: CDR1 SGHRS, CDR2 YFSETQ. Trimming removed 1 base at V and 2 bases at J, with 7 bases between. CDR3 length: 13 residues.

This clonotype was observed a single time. For the CDR3, the DNA is TGTGCCAGCAGTTTAAGGGTTGGACAGGGGTACTCTGGGGCCAACGTCCTGACTTTC. This gives the protein CASSLRVGQGYSGANVLTF. The chain links TRBV27 to TRBJ2-6; TRBD1 matches at 9 bases. Germline values: CDR1 MNHEY, CDR2 SMNVEV (reference sequence). The CDR3 covers 19 residues. Unmatched junction bases numbered 8, after V lost 2 bases and J lost 0 bases.

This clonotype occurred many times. In DNA form, the CDR3 reads TGTGCCAGCAGTTTATTACTAGCGGGCTCCTACAATGAGCAGTTCTTC. Translated: CASSLLLAGSYNEQFF. The gene calls are TRBV12-3 or TRBV12-4 and TRBJ2-1; 9 positions agree with TRBD2. Trimming took 2 bases from V and 0 from J; bases not matched to a gene: 2. The CDR3 spans 16 residues.

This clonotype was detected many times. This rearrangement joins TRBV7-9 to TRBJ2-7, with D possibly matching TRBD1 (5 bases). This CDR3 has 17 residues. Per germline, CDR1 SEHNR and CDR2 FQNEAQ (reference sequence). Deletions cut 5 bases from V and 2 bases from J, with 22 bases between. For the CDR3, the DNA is TGTGCCAGCAGCCCTCCAGGGCTAGGATCTGCGACCTACGAGCAGTACTTC. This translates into CASSPPGLGSATYEQYF.

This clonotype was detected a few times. The CDR3, as DNA: TGTGCCAGCAGCGTGACAGGGTACGGGGAGCTGTTTTTT. Protein: CASSVTGYGELFF. The rearrangement joins TRBV7-2 to TRBJ2-2; 7 bases agree with TRBD1. V was pared by 5 bases and J by 7 bases, with 4 bases of the junction left unmatched. The CDR3 loop spans 13 amino acids. The germline gives CDR1 SGHTA, CDR2 FQGNSA.

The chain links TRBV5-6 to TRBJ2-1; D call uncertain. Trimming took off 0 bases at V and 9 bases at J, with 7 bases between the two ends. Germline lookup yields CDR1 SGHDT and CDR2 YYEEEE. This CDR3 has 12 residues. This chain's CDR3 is CASSLVAFEQFF. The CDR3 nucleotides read TGTGCCAGCAGCTTGGTTGCGTTTGAGCAGTTCTTC.

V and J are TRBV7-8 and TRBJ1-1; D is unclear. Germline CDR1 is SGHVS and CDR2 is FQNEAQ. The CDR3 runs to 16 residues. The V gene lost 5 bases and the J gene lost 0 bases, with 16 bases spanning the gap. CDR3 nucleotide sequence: TGTGCCAGCAGCCAAAACATTGGGCGGTTGAACACTGAAGCTTTCTTT. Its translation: CASSQNIGRLNTEAFF.

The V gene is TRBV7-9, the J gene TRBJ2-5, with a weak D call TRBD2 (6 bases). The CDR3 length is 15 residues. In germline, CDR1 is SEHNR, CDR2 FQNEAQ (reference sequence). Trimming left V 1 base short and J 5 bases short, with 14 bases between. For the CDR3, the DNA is TGTGCCAGCAGCTTAGAATTCGGGGGTGTGGAGACCCAGTACTTC. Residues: CASSLEFGGVETQYF.

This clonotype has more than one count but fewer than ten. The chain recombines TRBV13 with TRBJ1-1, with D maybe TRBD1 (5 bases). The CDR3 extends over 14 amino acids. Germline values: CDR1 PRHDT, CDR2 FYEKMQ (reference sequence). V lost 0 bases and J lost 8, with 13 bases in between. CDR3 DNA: TGTGCCAGCAGCTTAGGCAGGGTTGGGGGAGAAGCTTTCTTT. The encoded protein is CASSLGRVGGEAFF. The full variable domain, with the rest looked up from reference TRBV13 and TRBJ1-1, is AAGVIQSPRHLIKEKRETATLKCYPIPRHDTVYWYQQGPGQDPQFLISFYEKMQSDKGSIPDRFSAQQFSDYHSELNMSSLELGDSALYFCASSLGRVGGEAFFGQGTRLTVV.

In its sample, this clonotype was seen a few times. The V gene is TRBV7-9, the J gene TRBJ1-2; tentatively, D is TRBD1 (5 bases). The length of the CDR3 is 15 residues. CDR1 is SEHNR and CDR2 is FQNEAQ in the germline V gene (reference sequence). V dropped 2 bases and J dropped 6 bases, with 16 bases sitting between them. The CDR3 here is CASSLLEGRDDGYTF. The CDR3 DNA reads TGTGCCAGCAGCTTATTGGAGGGGAGGGACGATGGCTACACCTTC.

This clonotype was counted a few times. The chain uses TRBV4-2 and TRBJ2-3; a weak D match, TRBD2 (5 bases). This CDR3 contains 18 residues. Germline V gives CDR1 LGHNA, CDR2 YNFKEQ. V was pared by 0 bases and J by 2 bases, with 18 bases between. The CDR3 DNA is TGTGCCAGCAGCCAAGATTTGACACTAGTTGGGATCACAGATACGCAGTATTTT. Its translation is CASSQDLTLVGITDTQYF.

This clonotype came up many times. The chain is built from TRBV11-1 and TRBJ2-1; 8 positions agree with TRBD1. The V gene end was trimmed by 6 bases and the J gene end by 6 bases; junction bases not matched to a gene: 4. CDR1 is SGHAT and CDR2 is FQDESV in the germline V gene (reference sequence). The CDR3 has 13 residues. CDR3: CASSYDRGNEQFF. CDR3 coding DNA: TGTGCCAGCAGTTACGACAGGGGCAATGAGCAGTTCTTC.

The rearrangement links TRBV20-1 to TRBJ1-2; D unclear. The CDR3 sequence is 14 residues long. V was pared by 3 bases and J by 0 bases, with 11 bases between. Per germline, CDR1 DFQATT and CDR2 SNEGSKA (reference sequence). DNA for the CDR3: TGCAGTGCTAGCGGGGAGGATACTAACTATGGCTACACCTTC. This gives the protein CSASGEDTNYGYTF.

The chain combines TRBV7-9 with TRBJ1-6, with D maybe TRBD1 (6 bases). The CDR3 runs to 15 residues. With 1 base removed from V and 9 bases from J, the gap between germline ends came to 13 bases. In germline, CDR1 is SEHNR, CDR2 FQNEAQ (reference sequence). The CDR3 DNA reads TGTGCCAGCAGCTTAGATGGGGGGGCGAGTTCACCCCTCCACTTT. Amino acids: CASSLDGGASSPLHF. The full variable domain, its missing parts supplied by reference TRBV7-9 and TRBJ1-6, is DTGVSQNPRHKITKRGQNVTFRCDPISEHNRLYWYRQTLGQGPEFLTYFQNEAQLEKSRLLSDRFSAERPKGSFSTLEIQRTEQGDSAMYLCASSLDGGASSPLHFGNGTRLTVT.

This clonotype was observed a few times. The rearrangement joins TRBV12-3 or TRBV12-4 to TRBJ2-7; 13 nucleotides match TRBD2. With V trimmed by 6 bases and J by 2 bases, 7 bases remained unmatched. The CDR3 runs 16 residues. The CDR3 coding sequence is TGTGCCAGCAGCCCGGGACTAGCGGGAATACCCTACGAGCAGTACTTC. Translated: CASSPGLAGIPYEQYF.

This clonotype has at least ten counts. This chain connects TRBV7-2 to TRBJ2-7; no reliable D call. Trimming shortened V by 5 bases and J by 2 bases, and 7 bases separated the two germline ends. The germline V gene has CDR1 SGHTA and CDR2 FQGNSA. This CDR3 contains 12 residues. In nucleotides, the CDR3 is TGTGCCAGCAGCAGACCGCCCTACGAGCAGTACTTC. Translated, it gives CASSRPPYEQYF.

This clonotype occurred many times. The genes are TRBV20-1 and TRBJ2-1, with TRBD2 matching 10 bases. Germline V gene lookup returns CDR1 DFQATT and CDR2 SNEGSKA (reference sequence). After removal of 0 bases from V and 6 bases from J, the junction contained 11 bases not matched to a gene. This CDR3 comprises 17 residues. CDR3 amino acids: CSARDRLAGALGNEQFF. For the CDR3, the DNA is TGCAGTGCTAGAGATCGGCTAGCGGGAGCCCTAGGCAATGAGCAGTTCTTC.